This record covers a single T cell receptor beta chain. The source of the sample is a study of T cell responses to AZD1222 COVID-19 vaccine. The table came from immunoSEQ multiplex PCR; TCRdb's copy has only in-frame clones and leaves some out. The profile shows 130,000 or so clones, over 75% of them singletons. Trimming took 0 bases from V and 6 from J, leaving 9 bases between them. Germline assignment: CDR1 MNHEY and CDR2 SVGAGI. The CDR3 has 14 residues. Sequencing used peripheral blood, obtained on day 0 of AZD1222 vaccination. The chain carries TRBV6-5 and TRBJ1-3; D is unclear. This TCR came from an adult in good health. The CDR3 region is CASSYSSHSNTIYF. The CDR3 DNA sequence: TGTGCCAGCAGTTACTCGAGTCACTCAAACACCATATATTTT.